This T cell receptor (beta chain) is from a study of Ad26.COV2.S vaccination and SARS-CoV-2 variants. In the study overall: Donor was assigned to the Ad26.COV2.S arm of trial COV1001.

V shed 0 bases and J shed 1 base, with 13 bases lying between them. The CDR3 has 17 residues. Germline V lookup: CDR1 SNHLY, CDR2 FYNNEI. Treatment denoted: about 20 received Ad26.COV2.S at low or high dose, single or two shots; about 5 received placebo; per-sample allocation not given. Samples analyzed were those drawn on day 63 after the first vaccine or placebo injection. Immunization relied on an Ad26 vector, which expressed Wuhan-strain SARS-CoV-2 spike. Assay used: immunoSEQ multiplex PCR; TCRdb lists only in-frame clones, some missing. The top ten hold about 8% of the sample, which has roughly 410,000 clones, about four fifths seen once. Comments on this clone: Its antigen is undetermined.

General study findings and limits: The study found similar non-spike TCR breadth in vaccine and placebo recipients.

V usage is TRBV2 and J usage is TRBJ1-5; D is unclear. This sequence originates from a person aged 18 to 65 who received the Ad26.COV2.S COVID-19 vaccine or a placebo. The sequenced sample was peripheral blood, obtained in a trial of Ad26.COV2.S vaccine versus placebo. The CDR3 spells CASSEALGWASNQPQHF. The CDR3 DNA follows: TGTGCCAGCAGTGAAGCGCTTGGGTGGGCAAGCAATCAGCCCCAGCATTTT.